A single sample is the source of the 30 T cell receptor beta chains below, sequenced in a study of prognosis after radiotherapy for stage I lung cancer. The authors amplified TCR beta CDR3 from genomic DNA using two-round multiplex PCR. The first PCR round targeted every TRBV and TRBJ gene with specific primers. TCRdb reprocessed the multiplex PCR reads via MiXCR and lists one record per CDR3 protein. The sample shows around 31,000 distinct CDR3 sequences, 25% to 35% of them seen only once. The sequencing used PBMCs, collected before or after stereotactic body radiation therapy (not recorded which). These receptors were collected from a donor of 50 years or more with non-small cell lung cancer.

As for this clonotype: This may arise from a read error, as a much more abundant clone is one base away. The CDR3 DNA reads TGTGCCAGCAGCAGAACTAGCGGGAGGGCCTGGGAGCATTACTTC. Amino acids: CASSRTSGRAWEHYF. The chain combines TRBV9 with TRBJ2-7, with 13 bases matching TRBD2. The CDR3 has 15 amino acids. The germline V gene has CDR1 SGDLS and CDR2 YYNGEE.

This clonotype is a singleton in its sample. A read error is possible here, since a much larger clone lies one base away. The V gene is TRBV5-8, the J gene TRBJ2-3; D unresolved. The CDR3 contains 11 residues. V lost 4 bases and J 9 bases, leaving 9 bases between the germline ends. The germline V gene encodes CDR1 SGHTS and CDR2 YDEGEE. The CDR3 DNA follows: TGTGCCAGCAGCCGGGTCCAAACGCAGTATTTT. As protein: CASSRVQTQYF.

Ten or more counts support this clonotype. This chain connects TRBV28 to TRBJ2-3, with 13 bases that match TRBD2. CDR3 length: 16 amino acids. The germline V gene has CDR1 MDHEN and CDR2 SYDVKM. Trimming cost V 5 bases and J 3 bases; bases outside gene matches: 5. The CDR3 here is CASSPGGLAGTDTQYF. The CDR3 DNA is TGTGCCAGCAGTCCTGGGGGACTAGCGGGGACAGATACGCAGTATTTT.

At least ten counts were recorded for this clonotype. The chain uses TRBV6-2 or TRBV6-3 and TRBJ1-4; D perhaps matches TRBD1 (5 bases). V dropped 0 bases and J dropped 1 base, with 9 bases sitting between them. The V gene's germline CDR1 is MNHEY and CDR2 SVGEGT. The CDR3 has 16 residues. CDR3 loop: CASSYSQGGTNEKLFF. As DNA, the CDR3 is TGTGCCAGCAGTTACTCGCAGGGTGGAACTAATGAAAAACTGTTTTTT.

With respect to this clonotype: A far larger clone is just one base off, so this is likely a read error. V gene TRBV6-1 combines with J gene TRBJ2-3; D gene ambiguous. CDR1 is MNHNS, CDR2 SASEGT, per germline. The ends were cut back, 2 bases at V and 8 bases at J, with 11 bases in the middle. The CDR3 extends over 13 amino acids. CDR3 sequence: CASSESGRGTQYF. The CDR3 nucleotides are TGTGCCAGCAGTGAATCCGGTAGAGGTACGCAGTATTTT.

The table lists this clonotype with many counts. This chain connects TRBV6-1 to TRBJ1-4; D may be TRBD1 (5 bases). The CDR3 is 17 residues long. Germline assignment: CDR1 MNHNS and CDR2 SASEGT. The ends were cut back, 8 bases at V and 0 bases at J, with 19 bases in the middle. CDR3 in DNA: TGTGCCAGCGAATTACGGGGGACGGATGCAACTAATGAAAAACTGTTTTTT. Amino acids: CASELRGTDATNEKLFF.

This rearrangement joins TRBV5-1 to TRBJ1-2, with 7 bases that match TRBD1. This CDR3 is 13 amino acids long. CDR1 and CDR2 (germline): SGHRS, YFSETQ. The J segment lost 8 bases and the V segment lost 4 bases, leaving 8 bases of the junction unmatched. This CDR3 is CASSLGTDVGYTF. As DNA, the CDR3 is TGCGCCAGCAGCCTAGGGACAGATGTGGGCTACACCTTC.

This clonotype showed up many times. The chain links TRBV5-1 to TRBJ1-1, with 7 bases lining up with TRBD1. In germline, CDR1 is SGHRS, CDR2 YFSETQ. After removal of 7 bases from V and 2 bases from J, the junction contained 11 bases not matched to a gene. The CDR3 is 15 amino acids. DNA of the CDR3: TGCGCCAGCCAAGAGGGGGCGAGAGTTAACACTGAAGCTTTCTTT. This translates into CASQEGARVNTEAFF.

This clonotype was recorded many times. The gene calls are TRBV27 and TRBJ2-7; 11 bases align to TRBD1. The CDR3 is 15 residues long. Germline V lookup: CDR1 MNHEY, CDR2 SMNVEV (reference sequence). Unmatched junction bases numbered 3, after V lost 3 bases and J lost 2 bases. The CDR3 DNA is TGTGCCAGCAGTTTGGGACAGGGGGAAGCCTACGAGCAGTACTTC. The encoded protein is CASSLGQGEAYEQYF.

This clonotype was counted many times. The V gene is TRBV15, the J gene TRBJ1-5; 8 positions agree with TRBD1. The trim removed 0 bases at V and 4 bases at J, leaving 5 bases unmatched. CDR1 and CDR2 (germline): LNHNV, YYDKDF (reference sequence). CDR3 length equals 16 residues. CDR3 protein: CATSRDRGQANQPQHF. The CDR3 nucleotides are TGTGCCACCAGCAGAGATCGGGGACAGGCGAATCAGCCCCAGCATTTT.

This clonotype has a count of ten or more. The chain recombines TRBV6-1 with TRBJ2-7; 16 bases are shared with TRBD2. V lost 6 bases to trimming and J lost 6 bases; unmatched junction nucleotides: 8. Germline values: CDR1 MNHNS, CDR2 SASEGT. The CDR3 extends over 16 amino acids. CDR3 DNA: TGTGCCAGCAGACCGGGACTAGCGGGAGGGCCGCGCGAGCAGTACTTC. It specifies CASRPGLAGGPREQYF.

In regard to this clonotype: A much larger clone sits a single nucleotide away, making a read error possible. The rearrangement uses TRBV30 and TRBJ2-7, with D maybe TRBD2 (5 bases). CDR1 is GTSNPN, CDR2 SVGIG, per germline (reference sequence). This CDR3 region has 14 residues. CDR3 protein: CAWSLTASSDERYF. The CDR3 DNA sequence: TGTGCCTGGAGCCTAACCGCTAGCAGCGACGAGCGGTACTTC.

CDR3 in DNA: TGTGCCAGCAGTACCCCCGGAGCGGATACGCAGTATTTT. It codes for CASSTPGADTQYF. V and J are TRBV6-1 and TRBJ2-3; no firm D call. CDR1 is MNHNS, CDR2 SASEGT, per germline. The CDR3 runs to 13 residues. Trimming removed 5 bases at V and 6 bases at J, with 12 bases between.

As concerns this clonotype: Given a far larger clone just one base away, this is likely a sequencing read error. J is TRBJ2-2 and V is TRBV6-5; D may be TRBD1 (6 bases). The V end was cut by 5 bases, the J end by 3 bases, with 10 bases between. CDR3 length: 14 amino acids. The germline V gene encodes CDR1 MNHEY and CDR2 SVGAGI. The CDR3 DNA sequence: TGTGCCAGCAGTCCCTGGACAGACACCGGGGAGCTGTTTTTT. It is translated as CASSPWTDTGELFF.

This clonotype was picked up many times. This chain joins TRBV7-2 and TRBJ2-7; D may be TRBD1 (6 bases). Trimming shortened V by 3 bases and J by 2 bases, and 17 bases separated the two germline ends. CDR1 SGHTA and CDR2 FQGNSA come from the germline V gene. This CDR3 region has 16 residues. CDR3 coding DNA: TGTGCCAGCAGCTTCAGCATAGGGACATCACCCTACGAGCAGTACTTC. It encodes CASSFSIGTSPYEQYF.

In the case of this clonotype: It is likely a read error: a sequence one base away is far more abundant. This CDR3 reads CASSYSRQETKYF. The CDR3 DNA reads as TGTGCCAGCAGTTACTCGAGACAAGAGACCAAGTACTTC. The V gene is TRBV6-5, the J gene TRBJ2-5; no firm D call. The CDR3 totals 13 residues. CDR1 and CDR2 (germline): MNHEY, SVGAGI.

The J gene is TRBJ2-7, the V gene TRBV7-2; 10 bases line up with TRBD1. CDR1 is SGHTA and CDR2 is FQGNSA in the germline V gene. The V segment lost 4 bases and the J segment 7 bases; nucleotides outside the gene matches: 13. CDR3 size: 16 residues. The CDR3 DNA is TGTGCCAGCAGCTCGAGTAGACAGGGGGCTGTCAATGAGCAGTACTTC. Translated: CASSSSRQGAVNEQYF.

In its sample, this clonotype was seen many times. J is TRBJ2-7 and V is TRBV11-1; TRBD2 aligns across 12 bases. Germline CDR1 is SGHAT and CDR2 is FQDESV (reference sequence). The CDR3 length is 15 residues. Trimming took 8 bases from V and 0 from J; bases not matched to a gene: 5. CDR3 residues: CASSLAGGISYEQYF. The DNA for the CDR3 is TGTGCCAGCTCCCTAGCGGGAGGGATCTCCTACGAGCAGTACTTC.

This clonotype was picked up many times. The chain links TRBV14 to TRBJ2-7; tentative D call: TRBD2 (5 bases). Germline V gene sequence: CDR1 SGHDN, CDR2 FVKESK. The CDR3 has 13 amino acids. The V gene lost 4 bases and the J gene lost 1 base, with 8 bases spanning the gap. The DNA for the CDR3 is TGTGCCAGCAGCCCCCGGGGTTCCTACGAGCAGTACTTC. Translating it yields CASSPRGSYEQYF.

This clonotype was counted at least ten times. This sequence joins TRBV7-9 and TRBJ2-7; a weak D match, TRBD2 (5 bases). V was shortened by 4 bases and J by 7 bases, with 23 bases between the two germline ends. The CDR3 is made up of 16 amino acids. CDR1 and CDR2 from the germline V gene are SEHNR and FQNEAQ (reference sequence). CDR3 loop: CASSSDPLAKGLEQYF. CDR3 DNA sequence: TGTGCCAGCAGCTCCGATCCCCTAGCAAAGGGTTTAGAGCAGTACTTC.

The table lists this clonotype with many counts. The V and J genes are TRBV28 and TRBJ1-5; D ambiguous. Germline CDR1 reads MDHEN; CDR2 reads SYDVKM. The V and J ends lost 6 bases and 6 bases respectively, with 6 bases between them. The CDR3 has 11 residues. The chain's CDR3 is CASSVTQPQHF. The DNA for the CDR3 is TGTGCCAGCAGCGTGACTCAGCCCCAGCATTTT.

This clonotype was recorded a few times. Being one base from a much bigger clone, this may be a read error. The chain's CDR3 is CANSQETSGSYNEQFF. In DNA, the CDR3 is TGTGCCAACAGCCAAGAAACTAGCGGGAGCTACAATGAGCAGTTCTTC. This rearrangement joins TRBV4-2 to TRBJ2-1; TRBD2 agrees at 11 bases. This CDR3 has 16 amino acids. Germline-derived CDR1 and CDR2 are LGHNA and YNFKEQ.

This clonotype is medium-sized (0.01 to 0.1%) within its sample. The CDR3: CASSLGGTVLGYTF. The CDR3 DNA sequence: TGCGCCAGCAGCTTGGGAGGGACAGTTCTCGGCTACACCTTC. This chain joins TRBV5-1 and TRBJ1-2, with TRBD1 identical over 7 bases. The V segment lost 0 bases and the J segment 8 bases; nucleotides outside the gene matches: 7. Germline V gives CDR1 SGHRS, CDR2 YFSETQ. This CDR3 has 14 amino acids.

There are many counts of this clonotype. The DNA for the CDR3 is TGTGCCAGCACCTTGGGGGGATCCCCCACAGATACGCAGTATTTT. Amino acids: CASTLGGSPTDTQYF. The gene calls are TRBV7-3 and TRBJ2-3, with a weak D call TRBD2 (6 bases). Deletions cut 7 bases from V and 2 bases from J, with 16 bases between. Germline CDR1 is SGHTA and CDR2 is FQGTGA. The CDR3 has 15 residues.

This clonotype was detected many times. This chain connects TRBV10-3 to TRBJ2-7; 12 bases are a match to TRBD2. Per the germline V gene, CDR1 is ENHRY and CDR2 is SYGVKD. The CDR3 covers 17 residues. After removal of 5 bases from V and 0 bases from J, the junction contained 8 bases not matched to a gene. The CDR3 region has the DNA TGTGCCATCAGTCAGACTAGCGGGAGCGTTGGCTCCTACGAGCAGTACTTC. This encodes CAISQTSGSVGSYEQYF.

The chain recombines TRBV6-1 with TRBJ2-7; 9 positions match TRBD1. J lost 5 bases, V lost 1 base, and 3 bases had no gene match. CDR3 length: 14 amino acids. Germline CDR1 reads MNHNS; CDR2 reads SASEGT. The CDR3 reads CASSEGTGANEQYF. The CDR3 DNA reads TGTGCCAGCAGTGAAGGGACAGGGGCCAACGAGCAGTACTTC.

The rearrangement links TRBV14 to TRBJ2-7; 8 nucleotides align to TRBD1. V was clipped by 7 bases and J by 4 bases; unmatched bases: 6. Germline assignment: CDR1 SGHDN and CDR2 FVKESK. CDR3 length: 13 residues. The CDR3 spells CASKLQGAYEQYF. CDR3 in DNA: TGTGCCAGCAAGCTTCAGGGGGCATACGAGCAGTACTTC.

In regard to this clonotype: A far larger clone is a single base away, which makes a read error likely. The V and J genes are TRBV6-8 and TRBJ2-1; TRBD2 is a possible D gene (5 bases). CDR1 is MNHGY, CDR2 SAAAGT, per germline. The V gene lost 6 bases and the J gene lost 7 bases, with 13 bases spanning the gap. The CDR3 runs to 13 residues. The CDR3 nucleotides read TGTGCCAGCAGGAGGGTGATGAGGAATGAGCAGTTCTTC. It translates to CASRRVMRNEQFF.

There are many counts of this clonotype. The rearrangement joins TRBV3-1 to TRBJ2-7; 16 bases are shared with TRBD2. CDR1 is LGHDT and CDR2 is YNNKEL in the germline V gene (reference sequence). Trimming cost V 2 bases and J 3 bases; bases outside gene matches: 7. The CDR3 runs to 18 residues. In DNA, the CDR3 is TGTGCCAGCAGCCAATTGGCGGGACTAGCGGGAGGGATCTACGAGCAGTACTTC. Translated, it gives CASSQLAGLAGGIYEQYF.

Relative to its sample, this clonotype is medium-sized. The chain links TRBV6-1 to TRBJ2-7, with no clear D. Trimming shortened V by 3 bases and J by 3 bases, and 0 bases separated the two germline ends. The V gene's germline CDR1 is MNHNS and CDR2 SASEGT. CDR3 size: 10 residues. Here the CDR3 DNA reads TGTGCCAGCAGTGACTACGAGCAGTACTTC. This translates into CASSDYEQYF.